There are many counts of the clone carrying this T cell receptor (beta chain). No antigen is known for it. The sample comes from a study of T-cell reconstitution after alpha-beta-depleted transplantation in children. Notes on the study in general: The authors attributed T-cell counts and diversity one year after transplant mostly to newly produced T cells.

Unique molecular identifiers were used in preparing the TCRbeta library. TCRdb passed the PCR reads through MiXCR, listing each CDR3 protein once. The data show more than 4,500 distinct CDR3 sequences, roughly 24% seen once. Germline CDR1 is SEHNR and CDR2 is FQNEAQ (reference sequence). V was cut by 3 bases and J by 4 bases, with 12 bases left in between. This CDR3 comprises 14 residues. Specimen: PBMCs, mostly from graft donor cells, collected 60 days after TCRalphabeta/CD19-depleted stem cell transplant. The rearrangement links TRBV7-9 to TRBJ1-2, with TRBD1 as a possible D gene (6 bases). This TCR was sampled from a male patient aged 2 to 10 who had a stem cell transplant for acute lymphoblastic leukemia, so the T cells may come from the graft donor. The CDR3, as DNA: TGTGCCAGCAGCTTCCTGGGGGCCCCCTATGGCTACACCTTC. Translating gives CASSFLGAPYGYTF.